One sample yielded the 4 T cell receptor beta chains listed below, sequenced in a study of CD8+ T cells in alopecia areata. The treatment denotes: oral pan-JAK inhibitor, 5-10 mg twice daily. Following RNA extraction, reverse transcription yielded cDNA that acted as the sequencing template. TCRdb's table, derived via immunoSEQ multiplex PCR, lists solely in-frame clones and lacks some. The sample shows roughly 200,000 clones, 50% to 60% of them seen only once. Sequences were derived from CD4+ T cells sorted from blood, sampled at week 4, from a patient treated with tofacitinib. Source of these receptors: a human donor with alopecia areata.

This rearrangement joins TRBV19 to TRBJ1-5, with no clear D. The CDR3 contains 16 residues. The V gene's germline CDR1 is LNHDA and CDR2 SQIVND (reference sequence). V lost 2 bases, J lost 4 bases, and 15 bases lay in between. The CDR3 DNA sequence: TGTGCCAGTAGTATAACGACCGCGGGGTGGAATCAGCCCCAGCATTTT. This translates into CASSITTAGWNQPQHF.

This clone was observed a few times. This chain uses TRBV14 with TRBJ2-1; unclear D gene. The ends were cut back, 2 bases at V and 6 bases at J, with 5 bases in the middle. From germline, CDR1 is SGHDN and CDR2 FVKESK. This CDR3 has 12 amino acids. The CDR3 DNA sequence: TGTGCCAGCAGCCAATTTCGCAATGAGCAGTTCTTC. Translation: CASSQFRNEQFF.

Regarding this clone: This sample includes further DNA sequences coding for the same CDR3. The chain joins TRBV6-5 to TRBJ1-1, with a weak D call TRBD1 (6 bases). The germline gives CDR1 MNHEY, CDR2 SVGAGI. The CDR3 spans 14 residues. V was pared by 6 bases and J by 2 bases, with 13 bases between. The CDR3 loop reads CASRLDRPNTEAFF. The CDR3 region has the DNA TGTGCCAGCAGGCTCGACAGGCCAAACACTGAAGCTTTCTTT.

The chain has TRBV30 and TRBJ2-3; no reliable D call. Between the trimmed V and J ends, which lost 1 base and 5 bases, there was a span of 7 bases. The CDR3 covers 12 residues. CDR1 is GTSNPN, CDR2 SVGIG, per germline (reference sequence). DNA for the CDR3: TGTGCCTGGAGTGCGGCAAGAGATACGCAGTATTTT. This sequence encodes CAWSAARDTQYF.